The clone carrying this TCR beta chain is medium-sized. The antigen remains unidentified. The sample comes from a study of T-cell reconstitution after alpha-beta-depleted transplantation in children. Germline CDR1 reads SGHRS; CDR2 reads YFSETQ. CDR3 length: 14 amino acids. The V end was cut by 4 bases, the J end by 0 bases, with 8 bases between. Study-wide results and caveats: Day-60 TCRbeta diversity that was high in some patients was derived from surviving recipient T cells and thymic progenitors. By about two months after transplant, alpha-beta T cells reportedly arose from several hundred graft clones that had expanded.

Preparing the TCRbeta library involved the use of unique molecular identifiers. TCRdb recomputed calls from the PCR reads with MiXCR, one row per CDR3 protein. The table shows around 4,200 distinct CDR3 sequences, with roughly 24% occurring only once. The chain combines TRBV5-1 with TRBJ1-3; D uncertain. Sample: PBMCs, mostly from graft donor cells, taken 60 days after TCRalphabeta/CD19-depleted stem cell transplant. This clonotype was sampled from a boy younger than two who had a stem cell transplant for acute myeloid leukemia, so the T cells may come from the graft donor. The CDR3 DNA follows: TGCGCCAGCAGCCCGGGGAGCTCTGGAAACACCATATATTTT. It is translated as CASSPGSSGNTIYF. Full variable domain (outside the CDR3, taken from reference TRBV5-1 and TRBJ1-3): KAGVTQTPRYLIKTRGQQVTLSCSPISGHRSVSWYQQTPGQGLQFLFEYFSETQRNKGNFPGRFSGRQFSNSRSEMNVSTLELGDSALYLCASSPGSSGNTIYFGEGSWLTVV.